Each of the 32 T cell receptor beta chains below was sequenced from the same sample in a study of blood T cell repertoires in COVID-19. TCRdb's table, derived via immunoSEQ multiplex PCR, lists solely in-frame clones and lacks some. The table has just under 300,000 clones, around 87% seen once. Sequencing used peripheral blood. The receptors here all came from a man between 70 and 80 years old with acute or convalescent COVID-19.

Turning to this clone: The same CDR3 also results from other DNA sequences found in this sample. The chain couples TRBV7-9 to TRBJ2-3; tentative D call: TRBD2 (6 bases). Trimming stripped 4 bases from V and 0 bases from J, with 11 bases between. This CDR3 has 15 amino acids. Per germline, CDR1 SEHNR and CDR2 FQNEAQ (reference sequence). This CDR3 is CASSSSSGSTDTQYF. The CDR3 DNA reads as TGTGCCAGCAGCTCCAGTAGCGGCAGCACAGATACGCAGTATTTT.

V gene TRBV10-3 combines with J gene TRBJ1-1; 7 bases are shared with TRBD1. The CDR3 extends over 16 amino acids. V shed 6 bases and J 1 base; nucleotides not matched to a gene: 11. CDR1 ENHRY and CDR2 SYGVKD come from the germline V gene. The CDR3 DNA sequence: TGTGCCATCAGCCCCGGAGGGGGCATCGGGAACACTGAAGCTTTCTTT. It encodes CAISPGGGIGNTEAFF.

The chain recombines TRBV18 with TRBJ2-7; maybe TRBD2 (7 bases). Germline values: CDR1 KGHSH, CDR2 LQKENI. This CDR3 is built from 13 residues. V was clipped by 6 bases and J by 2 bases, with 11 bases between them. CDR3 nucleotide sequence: TGTGCCAGCTCGGAGGGGGGGACCTACGAGCAGTACTTC. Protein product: CASSEGGTYEQYF. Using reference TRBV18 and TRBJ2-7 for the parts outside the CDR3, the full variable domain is NAGVMQNPRHLVRRRGQEARLRCSPMKGHSHVYWYRQLPEEGLKFMVYLQKENIIDESGMPKERFSAEFPKEGPSILRIQQVVRGDSAAYFCASSEGGTYEQYFGPGTRLTVT.

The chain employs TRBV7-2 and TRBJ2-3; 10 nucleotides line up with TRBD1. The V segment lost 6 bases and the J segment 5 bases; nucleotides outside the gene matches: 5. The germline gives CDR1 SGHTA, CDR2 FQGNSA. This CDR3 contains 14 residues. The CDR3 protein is CASRTTGGGDTQYF. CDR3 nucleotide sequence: TGTGCCAGCAGGACGACAGGGGGCGGAGATACGCAGTATTTT.

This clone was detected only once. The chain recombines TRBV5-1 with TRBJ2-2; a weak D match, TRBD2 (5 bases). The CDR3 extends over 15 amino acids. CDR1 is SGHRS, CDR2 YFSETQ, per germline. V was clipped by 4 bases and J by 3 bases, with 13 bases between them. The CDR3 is CASSPAEVDTGELFF. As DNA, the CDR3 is TGCGCCAGCAGCCCGGCGGAGGTAGACACCGGGGAGCTGTTTTTT.

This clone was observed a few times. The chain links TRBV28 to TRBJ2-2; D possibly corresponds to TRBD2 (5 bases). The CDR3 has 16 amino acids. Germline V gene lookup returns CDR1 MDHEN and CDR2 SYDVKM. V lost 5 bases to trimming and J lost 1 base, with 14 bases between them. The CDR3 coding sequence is TGTGCCAGCAGTCCGGGGAGTAGCGTGAACACCGGGGAGCTGTTTTTT. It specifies CASSPGSSVNTGELFF.

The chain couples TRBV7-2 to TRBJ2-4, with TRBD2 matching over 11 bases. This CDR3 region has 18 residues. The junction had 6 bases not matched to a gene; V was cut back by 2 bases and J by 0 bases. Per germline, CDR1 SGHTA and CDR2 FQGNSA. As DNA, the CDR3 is TGTGCCAGCAGCTTACTAGCGGGGGGACTAATAGCCAAAAACATTCAGTACTTC. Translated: CASSLLAGGLIAKNIQYF.

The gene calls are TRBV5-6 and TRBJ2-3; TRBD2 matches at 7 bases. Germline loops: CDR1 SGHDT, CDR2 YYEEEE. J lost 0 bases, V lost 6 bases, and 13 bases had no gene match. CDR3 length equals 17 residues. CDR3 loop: CASTFFPASGSTDTQYF. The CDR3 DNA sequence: TGTGCCAGCACTTTTTTTCCGGCTAGCGGTAGCACAGATACGCAGTATTTT.

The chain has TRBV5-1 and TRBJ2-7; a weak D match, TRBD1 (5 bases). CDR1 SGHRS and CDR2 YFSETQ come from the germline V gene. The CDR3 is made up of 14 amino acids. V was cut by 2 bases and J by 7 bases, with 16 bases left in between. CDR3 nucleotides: TGCGCCAGCAGCTTATCAGGGTCCCACTGGGAGCAGTACTTC. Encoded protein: CASSLSGSHWEQYF.

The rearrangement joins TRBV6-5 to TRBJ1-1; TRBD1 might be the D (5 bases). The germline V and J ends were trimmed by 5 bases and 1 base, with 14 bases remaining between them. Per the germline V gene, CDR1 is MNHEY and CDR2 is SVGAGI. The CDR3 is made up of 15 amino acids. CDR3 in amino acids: CASSPWTSSNTEAFF. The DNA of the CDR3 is TGTGCCAGCAGTCCCTGGACATCTTCGAACACTGAAGCTTTCTTT.

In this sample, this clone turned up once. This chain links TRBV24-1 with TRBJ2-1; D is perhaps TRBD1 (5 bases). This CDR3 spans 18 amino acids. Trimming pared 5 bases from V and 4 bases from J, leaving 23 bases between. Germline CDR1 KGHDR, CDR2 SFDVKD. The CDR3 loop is CATSASPRGAGTYNEQFF. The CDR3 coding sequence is TGTGCCACCAGTGCCTCACCCCGTGGGGCAGGAACATACAATGAGCAGTTCTTC.

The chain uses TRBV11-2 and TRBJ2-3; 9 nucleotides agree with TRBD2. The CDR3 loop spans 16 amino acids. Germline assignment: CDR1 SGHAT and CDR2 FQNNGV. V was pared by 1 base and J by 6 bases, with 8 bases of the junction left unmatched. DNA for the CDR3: TGTGCCAGCAGCTTAGGGCTAGCGGGGATTCAGGATACGCAGTATTTT. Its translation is CASSLGLAGIQDTQYF.

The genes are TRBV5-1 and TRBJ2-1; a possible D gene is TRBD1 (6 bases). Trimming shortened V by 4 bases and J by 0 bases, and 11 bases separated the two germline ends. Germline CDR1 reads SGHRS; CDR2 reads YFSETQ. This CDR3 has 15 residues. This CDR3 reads CASSLGTPSYNEQFF. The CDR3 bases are TGCGCCAGCAGCCTGGGGACACCCTCCTACAATGAGCAGTTCTTC.

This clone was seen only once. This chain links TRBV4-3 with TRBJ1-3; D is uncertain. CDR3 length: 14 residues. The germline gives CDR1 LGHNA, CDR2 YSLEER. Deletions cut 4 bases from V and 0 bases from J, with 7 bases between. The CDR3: CASSPEYSGNTIYF. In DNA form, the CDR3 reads TGCGCCAGCAGCCCAGAGTACTCTGGAAACACCATATATTTT.

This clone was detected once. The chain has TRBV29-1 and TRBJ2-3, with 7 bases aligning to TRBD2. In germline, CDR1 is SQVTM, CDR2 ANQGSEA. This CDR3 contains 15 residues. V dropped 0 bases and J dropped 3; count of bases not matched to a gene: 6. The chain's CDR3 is CSVEDRQGLTDTQYF. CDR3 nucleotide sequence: TGCAGCGTTGAAGATCGGCAGGGACTAACAGATACGCAGTATTTT.

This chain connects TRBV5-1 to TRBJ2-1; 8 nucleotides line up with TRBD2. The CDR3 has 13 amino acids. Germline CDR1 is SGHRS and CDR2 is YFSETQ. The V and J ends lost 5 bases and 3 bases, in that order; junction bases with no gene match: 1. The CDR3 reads CASSSGIYNEQFF. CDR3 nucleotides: TGCGCCAGCAGTAGCGGGATCTACAATGAGCAGTTCTTC.

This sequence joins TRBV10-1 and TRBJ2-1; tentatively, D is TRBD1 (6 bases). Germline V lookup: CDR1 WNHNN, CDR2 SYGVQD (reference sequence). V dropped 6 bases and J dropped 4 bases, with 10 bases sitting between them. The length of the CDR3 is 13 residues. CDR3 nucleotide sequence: TGCGCCAGCAGCGACAGGCCTTACAATGAGCAGTTCTTC. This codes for CASSDRPYNEQFF.

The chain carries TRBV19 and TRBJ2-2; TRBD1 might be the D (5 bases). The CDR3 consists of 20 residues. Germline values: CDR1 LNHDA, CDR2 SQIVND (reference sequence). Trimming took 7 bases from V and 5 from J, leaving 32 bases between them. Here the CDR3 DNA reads TGTGCCAGTACCCCACCCCCGACGTGGGGCGCCCGCTTAAGGACCGGGGAGCTGTTTTTT. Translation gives CASTPPPTWGARLRTGELFF.

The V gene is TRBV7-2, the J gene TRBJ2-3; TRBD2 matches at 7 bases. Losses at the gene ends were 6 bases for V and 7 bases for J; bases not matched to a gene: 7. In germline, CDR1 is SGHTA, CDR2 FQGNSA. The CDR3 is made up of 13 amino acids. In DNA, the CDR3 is TGTGCCAGCAGTGATCGGGAGGCAAATACGCAGTATTTT. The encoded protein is CASSDREANTQYF.

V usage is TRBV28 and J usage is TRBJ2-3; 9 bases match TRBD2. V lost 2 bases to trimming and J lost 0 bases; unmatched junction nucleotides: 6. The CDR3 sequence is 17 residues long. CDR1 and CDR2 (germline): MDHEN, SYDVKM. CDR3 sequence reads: CASSLNRLAGSTDTQYF. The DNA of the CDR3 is TGTGCCAGCAGTTTAAACCGCCTAGCGGGGAGCACAGATACGCAGTATTTT. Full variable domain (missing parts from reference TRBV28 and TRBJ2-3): DVKVTQSSRYLVKRTGEKVFLECVQDMDHENMFWYRQDPGLGLRLIYFSYDVKMKEKGDIPEGYSVSREKKERFSLILESASTNQTSMYLCASSLNRLAGSTDTQYFGPGTRLTVL.

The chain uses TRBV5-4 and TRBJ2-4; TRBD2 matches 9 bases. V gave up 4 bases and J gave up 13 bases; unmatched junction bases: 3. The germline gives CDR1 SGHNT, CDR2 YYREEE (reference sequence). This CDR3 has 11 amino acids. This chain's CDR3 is CASSIGTSQYF. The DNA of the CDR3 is TGTGCCAGCAGCATAGGGACTAGCCAGTACTTC.

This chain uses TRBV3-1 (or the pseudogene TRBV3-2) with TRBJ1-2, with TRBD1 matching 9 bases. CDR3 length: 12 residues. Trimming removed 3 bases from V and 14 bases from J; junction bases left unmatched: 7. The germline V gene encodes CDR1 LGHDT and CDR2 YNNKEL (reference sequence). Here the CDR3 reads CASSQADRGTTF. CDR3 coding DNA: TGTGCCAGCAGCCAGGCGGACAGGGGCACTACCTTC.

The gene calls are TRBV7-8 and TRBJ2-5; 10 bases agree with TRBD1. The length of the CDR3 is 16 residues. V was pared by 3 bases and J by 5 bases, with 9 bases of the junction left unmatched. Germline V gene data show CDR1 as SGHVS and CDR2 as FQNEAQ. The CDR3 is CASSFGTGVAAETQYF. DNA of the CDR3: TGTGCCAGCAGCTTCGGGACAGGGGTCGCCGCGGAGACCCAGTACTTC.

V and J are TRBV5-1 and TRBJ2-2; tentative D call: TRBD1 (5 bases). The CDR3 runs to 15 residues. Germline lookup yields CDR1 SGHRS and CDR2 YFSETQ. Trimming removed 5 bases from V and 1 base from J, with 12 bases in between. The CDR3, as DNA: TGCGCCAGCAGACGGGCAGGGCAGAACACCGGGGAGCTGTTTTTT. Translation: CASRRAGQNTGELFF.

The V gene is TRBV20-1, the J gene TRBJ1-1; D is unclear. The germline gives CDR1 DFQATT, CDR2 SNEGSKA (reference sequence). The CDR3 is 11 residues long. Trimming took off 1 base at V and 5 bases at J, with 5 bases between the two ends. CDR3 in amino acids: CSARGGTEAFF. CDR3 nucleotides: TGCAGTGCTAGAGGAGGGACTGAAGCTTTCTTT.

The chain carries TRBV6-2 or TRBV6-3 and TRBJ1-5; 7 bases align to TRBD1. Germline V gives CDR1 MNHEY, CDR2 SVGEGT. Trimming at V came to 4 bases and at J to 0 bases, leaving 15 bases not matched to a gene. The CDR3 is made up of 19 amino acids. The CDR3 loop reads CASSSQGVRVQDSNQPQHF. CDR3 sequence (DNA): TGTGCCAGCAGTTCCCAGGGGGTGAGAGTTCAAGATAGCAATCAGCCCCAGCATTTT.

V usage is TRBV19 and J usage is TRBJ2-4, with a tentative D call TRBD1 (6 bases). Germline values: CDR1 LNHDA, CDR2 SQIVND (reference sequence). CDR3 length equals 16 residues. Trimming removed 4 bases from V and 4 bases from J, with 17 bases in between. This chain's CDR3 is CASSTQGSYPKNIQYF. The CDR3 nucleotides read TGTGCCAGTAGTACCCAGGGGTCCTACCCTAAAAACATTCAGTACTTC.

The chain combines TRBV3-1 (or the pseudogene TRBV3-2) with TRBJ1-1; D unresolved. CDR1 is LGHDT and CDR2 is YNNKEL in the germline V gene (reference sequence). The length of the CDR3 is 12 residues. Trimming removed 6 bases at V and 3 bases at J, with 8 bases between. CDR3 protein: CASRGGDTEAFF. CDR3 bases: TGTGCCAGCAGAGGAGGCGACACTGAAGCTTTCTTT.

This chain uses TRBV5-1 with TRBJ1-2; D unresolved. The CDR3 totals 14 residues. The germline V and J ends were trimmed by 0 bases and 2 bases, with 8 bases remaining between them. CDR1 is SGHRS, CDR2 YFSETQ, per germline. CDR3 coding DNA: TGCGCCAGCAGCTTGGTGGGCGAAAACTATGGCTACACCTTC. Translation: CASSLVGENYGYTF.

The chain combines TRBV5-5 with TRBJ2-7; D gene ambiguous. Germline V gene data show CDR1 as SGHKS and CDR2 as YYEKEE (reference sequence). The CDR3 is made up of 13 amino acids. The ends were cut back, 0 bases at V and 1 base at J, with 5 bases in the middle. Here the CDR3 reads CASSLGQSYEQYF. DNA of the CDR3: TGTGCCAGCAGCTTGGGACAATCCTACGAGCAGTACTTC.

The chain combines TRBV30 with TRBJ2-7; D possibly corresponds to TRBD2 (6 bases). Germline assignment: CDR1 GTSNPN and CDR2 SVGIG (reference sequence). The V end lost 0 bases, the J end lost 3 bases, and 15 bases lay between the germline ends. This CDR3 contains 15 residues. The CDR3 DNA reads TGTGCCTGGAGTGTAAAGGGACTTAAATTCTACGAGCAGTACTTC. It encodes CAWSVKGLKFYEQYF.

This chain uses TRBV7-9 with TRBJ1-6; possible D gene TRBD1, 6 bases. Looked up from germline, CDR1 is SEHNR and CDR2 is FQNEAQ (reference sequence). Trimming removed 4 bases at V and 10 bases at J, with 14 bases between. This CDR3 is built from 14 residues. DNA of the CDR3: TGTGCCAGCAGCTCTGCTACAGGGACCTCACCCCTCCACTTT. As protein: CASSSATGTSPLHF.